This T cell receptor beta chain was sequenced in a study of Graves' ophthalmopathy and Graves' hyperthyroidism. Amplification targeted the TCR beta CDR3 regions, with RNA transcripts as the source material. After a first-round RT-PCR with HTBI primers, a second-round multiplex PCR was run. TCRdb re-analysed the multiplex PCR reads in MiXCR, keeping a single row per CDR3 protein. The top ten clones hold 8.5% to 9.5% of a sample with about 210,000 distinct CDR3 sequences, approximately 28% of them seen once. CDR3 length: 16 amino acids. V was clipped by 2 bases and J by 5 bases; unmatched bases: 10. Germline loops: CDR1 LNHNV, CDR2 YYDKDF (reference sequence).

Source material: peripheral blood. The sequence came from a man aged 45-65 years with Graves' ophthalmopathy. The chain combines TRBV15 with TRBJ1-2; TRBD1 agrees at 8 bases. CDR3 sequence reads: CATSRSTTGTGYGYTF. DNA for the CDR3: TGTGCCACCAGCAGATCTACCACGGGGACAGGATATGGCTACACCTTC.